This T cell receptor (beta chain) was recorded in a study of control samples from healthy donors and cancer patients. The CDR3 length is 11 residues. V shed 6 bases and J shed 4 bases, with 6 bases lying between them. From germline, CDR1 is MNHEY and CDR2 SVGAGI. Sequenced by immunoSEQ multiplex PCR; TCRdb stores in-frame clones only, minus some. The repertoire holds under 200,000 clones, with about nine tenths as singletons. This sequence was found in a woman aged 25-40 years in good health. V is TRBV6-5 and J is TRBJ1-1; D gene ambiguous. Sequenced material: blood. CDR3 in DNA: TGTGCCAGCAGCAGGTTCACTGAAGCTTTCTTT. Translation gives CASSRFTEAFF.